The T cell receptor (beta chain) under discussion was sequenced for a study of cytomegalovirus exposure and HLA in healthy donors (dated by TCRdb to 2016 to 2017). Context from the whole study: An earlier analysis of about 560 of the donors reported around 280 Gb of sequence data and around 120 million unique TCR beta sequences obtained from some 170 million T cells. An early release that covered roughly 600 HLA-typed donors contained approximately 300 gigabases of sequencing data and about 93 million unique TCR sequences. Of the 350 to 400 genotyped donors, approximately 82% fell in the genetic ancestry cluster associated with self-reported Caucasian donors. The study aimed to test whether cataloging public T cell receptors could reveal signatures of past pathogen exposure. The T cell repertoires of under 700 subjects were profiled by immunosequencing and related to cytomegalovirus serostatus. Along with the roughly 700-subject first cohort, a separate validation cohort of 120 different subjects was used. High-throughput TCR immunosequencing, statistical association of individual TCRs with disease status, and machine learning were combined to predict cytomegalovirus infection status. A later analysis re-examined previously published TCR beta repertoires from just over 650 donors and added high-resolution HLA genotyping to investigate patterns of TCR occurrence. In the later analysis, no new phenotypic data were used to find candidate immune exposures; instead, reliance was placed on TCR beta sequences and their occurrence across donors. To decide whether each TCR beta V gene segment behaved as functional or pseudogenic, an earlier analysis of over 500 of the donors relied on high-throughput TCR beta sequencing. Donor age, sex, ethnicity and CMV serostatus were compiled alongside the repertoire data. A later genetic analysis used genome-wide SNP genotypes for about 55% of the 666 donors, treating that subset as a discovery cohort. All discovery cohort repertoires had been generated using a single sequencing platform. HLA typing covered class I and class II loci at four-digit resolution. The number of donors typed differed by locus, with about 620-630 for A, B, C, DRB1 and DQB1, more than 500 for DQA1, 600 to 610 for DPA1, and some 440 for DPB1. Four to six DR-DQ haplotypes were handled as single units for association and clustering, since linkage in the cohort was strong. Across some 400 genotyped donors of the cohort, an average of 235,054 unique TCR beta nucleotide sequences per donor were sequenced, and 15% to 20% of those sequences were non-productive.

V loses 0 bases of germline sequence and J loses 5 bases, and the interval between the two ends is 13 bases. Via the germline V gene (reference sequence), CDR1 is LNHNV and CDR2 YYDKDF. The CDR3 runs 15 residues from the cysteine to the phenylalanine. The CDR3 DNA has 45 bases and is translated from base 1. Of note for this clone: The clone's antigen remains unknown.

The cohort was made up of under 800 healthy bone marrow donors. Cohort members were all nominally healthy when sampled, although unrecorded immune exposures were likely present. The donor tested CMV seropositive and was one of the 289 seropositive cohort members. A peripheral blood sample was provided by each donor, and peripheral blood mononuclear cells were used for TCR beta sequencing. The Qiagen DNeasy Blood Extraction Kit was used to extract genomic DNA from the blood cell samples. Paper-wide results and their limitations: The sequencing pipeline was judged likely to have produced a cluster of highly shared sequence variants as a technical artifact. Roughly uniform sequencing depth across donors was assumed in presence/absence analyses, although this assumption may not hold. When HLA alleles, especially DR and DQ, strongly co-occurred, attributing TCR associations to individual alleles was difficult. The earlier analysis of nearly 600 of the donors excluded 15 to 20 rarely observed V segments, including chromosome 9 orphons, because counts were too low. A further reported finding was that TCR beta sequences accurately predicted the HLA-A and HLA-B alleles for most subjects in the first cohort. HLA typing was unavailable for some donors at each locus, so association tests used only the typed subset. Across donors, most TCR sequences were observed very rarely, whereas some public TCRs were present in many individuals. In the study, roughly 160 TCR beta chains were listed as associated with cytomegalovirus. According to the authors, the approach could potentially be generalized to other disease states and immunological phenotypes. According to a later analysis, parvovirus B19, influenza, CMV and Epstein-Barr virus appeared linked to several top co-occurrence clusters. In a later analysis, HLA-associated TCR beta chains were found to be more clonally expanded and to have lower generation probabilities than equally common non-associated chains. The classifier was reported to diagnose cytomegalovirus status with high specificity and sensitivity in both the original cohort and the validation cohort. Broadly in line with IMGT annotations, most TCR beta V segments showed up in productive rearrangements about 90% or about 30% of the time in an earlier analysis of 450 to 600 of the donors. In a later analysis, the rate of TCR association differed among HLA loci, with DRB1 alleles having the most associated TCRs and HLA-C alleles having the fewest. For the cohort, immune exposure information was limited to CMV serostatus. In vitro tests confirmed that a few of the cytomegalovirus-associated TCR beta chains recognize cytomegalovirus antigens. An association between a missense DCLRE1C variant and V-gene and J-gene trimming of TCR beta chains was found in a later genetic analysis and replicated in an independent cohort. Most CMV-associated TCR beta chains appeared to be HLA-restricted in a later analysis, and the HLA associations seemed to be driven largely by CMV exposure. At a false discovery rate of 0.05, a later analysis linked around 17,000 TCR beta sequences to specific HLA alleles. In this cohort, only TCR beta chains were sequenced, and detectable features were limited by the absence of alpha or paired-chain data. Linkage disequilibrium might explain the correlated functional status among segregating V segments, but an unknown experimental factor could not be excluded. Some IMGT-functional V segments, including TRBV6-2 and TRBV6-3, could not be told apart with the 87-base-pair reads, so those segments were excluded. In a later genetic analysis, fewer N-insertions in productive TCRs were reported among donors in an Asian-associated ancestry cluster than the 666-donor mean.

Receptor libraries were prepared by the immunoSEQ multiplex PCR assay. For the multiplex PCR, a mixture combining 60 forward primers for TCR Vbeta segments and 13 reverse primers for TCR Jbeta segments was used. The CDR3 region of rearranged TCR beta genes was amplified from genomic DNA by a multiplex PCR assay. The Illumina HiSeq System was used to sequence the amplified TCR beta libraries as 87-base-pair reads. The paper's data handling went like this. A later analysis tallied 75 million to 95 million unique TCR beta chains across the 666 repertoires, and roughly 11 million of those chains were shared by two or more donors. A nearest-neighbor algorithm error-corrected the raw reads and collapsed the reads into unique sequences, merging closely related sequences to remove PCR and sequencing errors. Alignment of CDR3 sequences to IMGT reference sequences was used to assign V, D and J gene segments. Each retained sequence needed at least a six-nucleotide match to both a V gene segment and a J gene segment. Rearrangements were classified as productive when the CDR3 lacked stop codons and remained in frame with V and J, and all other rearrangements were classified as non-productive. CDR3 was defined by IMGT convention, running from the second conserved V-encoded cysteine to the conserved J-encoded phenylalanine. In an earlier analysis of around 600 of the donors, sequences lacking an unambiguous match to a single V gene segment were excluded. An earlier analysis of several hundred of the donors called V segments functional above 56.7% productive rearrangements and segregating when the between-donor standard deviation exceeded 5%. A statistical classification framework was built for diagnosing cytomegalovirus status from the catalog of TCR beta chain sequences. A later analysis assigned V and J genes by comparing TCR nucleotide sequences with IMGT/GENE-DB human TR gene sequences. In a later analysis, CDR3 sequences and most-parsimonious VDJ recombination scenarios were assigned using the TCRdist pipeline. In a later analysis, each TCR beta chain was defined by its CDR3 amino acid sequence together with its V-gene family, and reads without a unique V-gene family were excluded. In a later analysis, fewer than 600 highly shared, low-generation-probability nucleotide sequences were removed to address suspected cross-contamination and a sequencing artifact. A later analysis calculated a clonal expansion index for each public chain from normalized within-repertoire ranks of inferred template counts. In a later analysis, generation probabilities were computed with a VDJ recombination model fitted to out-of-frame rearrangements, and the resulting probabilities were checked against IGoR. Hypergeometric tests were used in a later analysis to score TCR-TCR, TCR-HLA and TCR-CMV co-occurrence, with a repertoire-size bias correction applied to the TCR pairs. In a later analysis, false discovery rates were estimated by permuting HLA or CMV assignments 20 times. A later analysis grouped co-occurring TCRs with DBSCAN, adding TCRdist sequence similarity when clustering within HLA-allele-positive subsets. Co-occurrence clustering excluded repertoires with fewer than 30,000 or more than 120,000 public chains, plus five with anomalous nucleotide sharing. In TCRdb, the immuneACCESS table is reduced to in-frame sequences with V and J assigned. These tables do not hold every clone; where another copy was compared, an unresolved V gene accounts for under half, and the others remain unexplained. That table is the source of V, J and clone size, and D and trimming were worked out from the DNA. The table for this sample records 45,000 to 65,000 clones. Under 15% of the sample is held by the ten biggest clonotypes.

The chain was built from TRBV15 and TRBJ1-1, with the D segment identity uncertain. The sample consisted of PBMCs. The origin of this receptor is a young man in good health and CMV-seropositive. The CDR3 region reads CATSREVPSLTEAFF. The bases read TGTGCCACCAGCAGAGAGGTTCCCTCTCTAACTGAAGCTTTCTTT.